Below, 14 T cell receptor beta chains from the same sample are listed, as sequenced in a study of PD-1 blockade in classical Hodgkin lymphoma. Each patient experienced a relapse that followed autologous stem cell transplantation, and brentuximab vedotin exposure varied. Assay: immunoSEQ multiplex PCR; the TCRdb copy retains only in-frame clones and omits some. The sample has about 100,000 clones, 65% to 85% seen once. The input for sequencing was peripheral blood mononuclear cells (PBMCs), taken at baseline. These receptors were obtained from a human donor with classical Hodgkin lymphoma.

This chain connects TRBV5-4 to TRBJ2-2, with 12 bases lining up with TRBD2. The CDR3 spans 17 residues. From germline, CDR1 is SGHNT and CDR2 YYREEE (reference sequence). Trimming at V came to 0 bases and at J to 4 bases, leaving 4 bases not matched to a gene. DNA for the CDR3: TGTGCCAGCAGCTTGGCCCTAGCGGGAGGGCTCACCGGGGAGCTGTTTTTT. It encodes CASSLALAGGLTGELFF.

This sequence joins TRBV13 and TRBJ2-1; tentatively, D is TRBD2 (6 bases). V was shortened by 5 bases and J by 3 bases, with 11 bases between the two germline ends. This CDR3 contains 14 residues. From germline, CDR1 is PRHDT and CDR2 FYEKMQ (reference sequence). Written as DNA, the CDR3 is TGTGCCAGCAGCCCGACTAGTCGCTACAATGAGCAGTTCTTC. This sequence encodes CASSPTSRYNEQFF.

This clone has a handful of counts. The chain links TRBV28 to TRBJ2-7; 16 nucleotides match TRBD2. With 6 bases clipped from V and 0 bases from J, the junction kept 8 bases outside the gene matches. The CDR3 contains 18 residues. Looked up from germline, CDR1 is MDHEN and CDR2 is SYDVKM. The CDR3 loop reads CASRYEGTSGRASYEQYF. The DNA of the CDR3 is TGTGCCAGCAGGTACGAGGGGACTAGCGGGAGGGCCTCCTACGAGCAGTACTTC.

The chain carries TRBV18 and TRBJ2-1, with D perhaps TRBD2 (6 bases). CDR1 is KGHSH and CDR2 is LQKENI in the germline V gene. V lost 0 bases and J lost 0, with 12 bases in between. CDR3 length: 17 amino acids. CDR3 in amino acids: CASSPPAGLYSYNEQFF. DNA for the CDR3: TGTGCCAGCTCACCACCGGCAGGACTATACTCCTACAATGAGCAGTTCTTC.

This chain joins TRBV18 and TRBJ2-3, with 10 bases that match TRBD1. Germline V gives CDR1 KGHSH, CDR2 LQKENI. Unmatched junction bases numbered 2, after V lost 4 bases and J lost 4 bases. The CDR3 is made up of 14 amino acids. CDR3 region: CASSQGQGPDTQYF. The CDR3 bases are TGTGCCAGCTCACAGGGACAGGGGCCAGATACGCAGTATTTT. The full variable domain, completed using reference TRBV18 and TRBJ2-3, is NAGVMQNPRHLVRRRGQEARLRCSPMKGHSHVYWYRQLPEEGLKFMVYLQKENIIDESGMPKERFSAEFPKEGPSILRIQQVVRGDSAAYFCASSQGQGPDTQYFGPGTRLTVL.

The J gene is TRBJ1-1, the V gene TRBV5-1, with 7 bases that match TRBD1. Germline V gene lookup returns CDR1 SGHRS and CDR2 YFSETQ. The CDR3 sequence is 15 residues long. J lost 5 bases, V lost 0 bases, and 7 bases had no gene match. The CDR3 nucleotides read TGCGCCAGCAGCTTGGTCAACAGGGGAAGTACTGAAGCTTTCTTT. It yields the protein CASSLVNRGSTEAFF.

The chain links TRBV30 to TRBJ2-5; D remains ambiguous. With 2 bases removed from V and 4 bases from J, the gap between germline ends came to 5 bases. The CDR3 loop spans 11 amino acids. Germline-derived CDR1 and CDR2 are GTSNPN and SVGIG (reference sequence). CDR3 nucleotides: TGTGCCTGGAGTCTGGGAGAGACCCAGTACTTC. Translated: CAWSLGETQYF.

This chain uses TRBV19 with TRBJ2-7; 7 nucleotides align to TRBD2. The germline CDR1 and CDR2 sequences are LNHDA and SQIVND (reference sequence). The CDR3 is 15 residues long. J lost 1 base, V lost 6 bases, and 9 bases had no gene match. Here the CDR3 DNA reads TGTGCCAGTAGGGCGACTAGCTCGTCGTCCTACGAGCAGTACTTC. The encoded protein is CASRATSSSSYEQYF.

The chain employs TRBV6-1 and TRBJ1-5, with TRBD1 as a possible D gene (5 bases). The germline gives CDR1 MNHNS, CDR2 SASEGT. V shed 11 bases and J shed 3 bases, with 14 bases lying between them. The CDR3 is 13 amino acids. CDR3 coding DNA: TGTGCCGGCTCCCCAGGGAACAATCAGCCCCAGCATTTT. Its protein is CAGSPGNNQPQHF.

The chain carries TRBV29-1 and TRBJ1-2, with D uncertain. The CDR3 loop spans 11 amino acids. CDR1 and CDR2 from the germline V gene are SQVTM and ANQGSEA. Trimming took off 5 bases at V and 8 bases at J, with 12 bases between the two ends. CDR3 protein: CSVRHPEGYTF. DNA of the CDR3: TGCAGCGTTCGGCATCCCGAGGGCTACACCTTC.

This clone was seen only a few times. This chain links TRBV6-5 with TRBJ2-7, with 7 bases fitting TRBD2. The CDR3 has 13 residues. V trimming: 7 bases; J trimming: 7 bases; junction bases outside the gene matches: 10. CDR1 MNHEY and CDR2 SVGAGI come from the germline V gene. The CDR3, as DNA: TGTGCCAGCACCTCCGACCCGCGGGGGGAGCAGTACTTC. Translation gives CASTSDPRGEQYF.

This clone was detected only once. V usage is TRBV18 and J usage is TRBJ2-1; 12 bases are a match to TRBD1. CDR3 length: 17 residues. V shed 5 bases, J shed 3 bases, and the junction held 8 bases outside the gene matches. The germline gives CDR1 KGHSH, CDR2 LQKENI. The CDR3 here is CASSAGTGGSFYNEQFF. The CDR3 DNA follows: TGTGCCAGCTCAGCAGGGACAGGGGGCTCGTTCTACAATGAGCAGTTCTTC.

The table lists this clone with a count of one. The chain combines TRBV7-9 with TRBJ2-3; no reliable D call. Trimming shortened V by 2 bases and J by 0 bases, and 12 bases separated the two germline ends. Germline V gives CDR1 SEHNR, CDR2 FQNEAQ (reference sequence). The CDR3 totals 16 residues. The CDR3 loop reads CASSLSAATSTDTQYF. The CDR3 DNA follows: TGTGCCAGCAGCTTATCGGCGGCAACCAGCACAGATACGCAGTATTTT.

The chain joins TRBV6-1 to TRBJ2-1; D may be TRBD1 or TRBD2 (5 bases each). V dropped 4 bases and J dropped 4 bases, with 8 bases sitting between them. CDR3 length equals 13 residues. Germline V gives CDR1 MNHNS, CDR2 SASEGT. As DNA, the CDR3 is TGTGCCAGCAGTGTGGGGGAGTACAATGAGCAGTTCTTC. Amino acids: CASSVGEYNEQFF.